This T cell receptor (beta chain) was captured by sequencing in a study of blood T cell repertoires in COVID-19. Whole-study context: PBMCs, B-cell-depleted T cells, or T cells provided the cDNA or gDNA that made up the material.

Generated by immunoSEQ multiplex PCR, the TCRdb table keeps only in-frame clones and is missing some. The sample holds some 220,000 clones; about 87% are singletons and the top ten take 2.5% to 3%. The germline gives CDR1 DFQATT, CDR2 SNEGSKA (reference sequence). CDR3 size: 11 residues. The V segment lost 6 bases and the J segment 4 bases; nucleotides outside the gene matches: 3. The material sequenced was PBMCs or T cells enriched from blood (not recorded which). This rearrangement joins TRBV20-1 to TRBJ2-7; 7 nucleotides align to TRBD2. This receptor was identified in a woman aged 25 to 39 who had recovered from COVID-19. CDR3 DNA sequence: TGCAGTGCATGGGGGGGTTACGAGCAGTACTTC. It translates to CSAWGGYEQYF.